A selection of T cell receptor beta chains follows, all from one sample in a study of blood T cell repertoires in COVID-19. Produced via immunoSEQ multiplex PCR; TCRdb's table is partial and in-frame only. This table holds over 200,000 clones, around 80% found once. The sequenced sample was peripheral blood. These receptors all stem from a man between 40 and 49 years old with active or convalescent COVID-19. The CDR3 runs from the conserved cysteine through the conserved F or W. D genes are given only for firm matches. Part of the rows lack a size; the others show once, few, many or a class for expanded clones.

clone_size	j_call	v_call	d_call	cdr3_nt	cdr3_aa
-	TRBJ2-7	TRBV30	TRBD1	TGTGCCTGGAGTGTACACACAGGGGGTACGAACGAGCAGTACTTC	CAWSVHTGGTNEQYF
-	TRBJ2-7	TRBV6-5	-	TGTGCCAGCAGTTATCTAAAAGCGGGCAGAACCTACGAGCAGTACTTC	CASSYLKAGRTYEQYF
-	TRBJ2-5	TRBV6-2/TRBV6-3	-	TGTGCCAGCAGCCCCGCGACTAGTACCCAGTACTTC	CASSPATSTQYF
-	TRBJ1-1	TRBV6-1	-	TGTGCCAGCAGTGAGGGGGCCGCGAACACTGAAGCTTTCTTT	CASSEGAANTEAFF
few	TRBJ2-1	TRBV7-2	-	TGTGCCAGCAGCTTAGAATCGGACAGCTCCTACAATGAGCAGTTCTTC	CASSLESDSSYNEQFF
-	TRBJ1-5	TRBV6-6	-	TGTGCCAGCAGTCCCCTTCATCAGGGAGGGGTAGCAAGCCAGCCCCAGCATTTT	CASSPLHQGGVASQPQHF
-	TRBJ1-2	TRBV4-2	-	TGTGCCAGCAGCCAAGTCCTGACGACGGGGTATGGCTACACCTTC	CASSQVLTTGYGYTF
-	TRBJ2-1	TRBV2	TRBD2	TGTGCCAGCAGTGAAGGGCGGCGGGAGGGCGAGTTCTTC	CASSEGRREGEFF
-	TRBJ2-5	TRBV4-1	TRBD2	TGCGCCAGCAGCCAAGAAAGAGGGACTAGCGGGACTCAAGAGACCCAGTACTTC	CASSQERGTSGTQETQYF
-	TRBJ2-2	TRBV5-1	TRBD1	TGCGCCAGCAGCTACGAACCTATGAGACAGGGAACCACCGGGGAGCTGTTTTTT	CASSYEPMRQGTTGELFF
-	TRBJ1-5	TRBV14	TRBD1	TGTGCCAGCAGCTGCGACTTGTTTGGACAGGGGGACAATCAGCCCCAGCATTTT	CASSCDLFGQGDNQPQHF
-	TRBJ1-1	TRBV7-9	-	TGTGCCAGCAGCTTAGGGCAGGCGAACACTGAAGCTTTCTTT	CASSLGQANTEAFF
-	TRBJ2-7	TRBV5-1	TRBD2	TGCGCCAGCAACTCCGGGACTAGCGCCTCGGAGCAGTACTTC	CASNSGTSASEQYF
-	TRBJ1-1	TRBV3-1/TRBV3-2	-	TGTGCCAGCAGCCAAGATCTAGTTGGTAAGTCTACCAGGGACACTGAAGCTTTCTTT	CASSQDLVGKSTRDTEAFF
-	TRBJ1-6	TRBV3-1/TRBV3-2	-	TGTGCCAGCAGCCGAACAGAAGTTAATTCACCCCTCCACTTT	CASSRTEVNSPLHF
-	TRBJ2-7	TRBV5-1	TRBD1	TGCGCCAGCAGTTCAAGACAGGGGGCGCTTTGGGAGCAGTACTTC	CASSSRQGALWEQYF
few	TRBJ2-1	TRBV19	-	TGTGCCAGTAGATCGAGGGGGGGGAATGAGCAGTTCTTC	CASRSRGGNEQFF
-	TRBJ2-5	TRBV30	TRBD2	TGTGCCTGGAGTATCGGGGGGGGCCGGGAGACCCAGTACTTC	CAWSIGGGRETQYF
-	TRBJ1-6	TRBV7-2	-	TGTGCCAGCAGCCCCGGGGGGGCAGATGGCCGTTATTCACCCCTCCACTTT	CASSPGGADGRYSPLHF
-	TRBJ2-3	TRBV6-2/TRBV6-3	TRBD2	TGTGCCAGCAGTTACTCGAGTAGCGGGGGGGCACCAGATACGCAGTATTTT	CASSYSSSGGAPDTQYF
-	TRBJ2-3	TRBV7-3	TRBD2	TGTGCCAGCAGCCCGGAGGGACTAGCGGGGTCAGATACGCAGTATTTT	CASSPEGLAGSDTQYF
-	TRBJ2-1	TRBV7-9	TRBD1	TGTGCCAGCACCGGCAAGGGACAGGCCTACAATGAGCAGTTCTTC	CASTGKGQAYNEQFF
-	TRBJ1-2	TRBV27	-	TGTGCCAGCAGTCTAACCTCTAGCATGGATGGCTACACCTTC	CASSLTSSMDGYTF
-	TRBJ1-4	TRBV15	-	TGTGCCACCAGCACCAGGTTGCGAACTAATGAAAAACTGTTTTTT	CATSTRLRTNEKLFF
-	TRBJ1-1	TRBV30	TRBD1	TGTGCCTGGTCACAGACAGGGCAGGGGACTGAAGCTTTCTTT	CAWSQTGQGTEAFF
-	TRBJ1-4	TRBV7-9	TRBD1	TGTGCCAGCAGCGAAGACAGGGCGGCGGAAAAACTGTTTTTT	CASSEDRAAEKLFF
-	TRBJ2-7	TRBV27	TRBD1	TGTGCCAGCAGTCTCTACCGGACAGGGGCAGGGGGCTACGAGCAGTACTTC	CASSLYRTGAGGYEQYF
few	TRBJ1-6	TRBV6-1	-	TGTGCCAGCAGTGAACCCCAGGGGTTAAAGGTACCCCTCCACTTT	CASSEPQGLKVPLHF
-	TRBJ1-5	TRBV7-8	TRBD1	TGTGCCAGCAGCTACCGGGGTACAGGGGCGAGTCAGCCCCAGCATTTT	CASSYRGTGASQPQHF
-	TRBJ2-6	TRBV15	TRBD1	TGTGCCACCAGCGGCCGACAGGGGGCTTACTCTGGGGCCAACGTCCTGACTTTC	CATSGRQGAYSGANVLTF
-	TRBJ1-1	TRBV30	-	TGTGCCTGGAGCCCGGGGGTGACCACTGAAGCTTTCTTT	CAWSPGVTTEAFF
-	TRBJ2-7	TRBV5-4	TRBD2	TGTGCCAGCAGCTGGGAACTAGCGGGAGGAAGCCACGAGCAGTACTTC	CASSWELAGGSHEQYF
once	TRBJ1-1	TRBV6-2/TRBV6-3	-	TGTGCCAGCAGTACTCGGGGGAACACTGAAGCTTTCTTT	CASSTRGNTEAFF
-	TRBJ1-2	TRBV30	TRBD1	TGTGCCCGTAGCCGGGACAGTGATGGCTACACCTTC	CARSRDSDGYTF
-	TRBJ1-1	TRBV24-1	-	TGTGCCACCAGTGGGGGACAACGGGGTGAAGCTTTCTTT	CATSGGQRGEAFF
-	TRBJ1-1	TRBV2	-	TGTGCCAGCAGTTCCAGGGACTTCAACACTGAAGCTTTCTTT	CASSSRDFNTEAFF
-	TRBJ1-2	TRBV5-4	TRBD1	TGTGCCAGCAGCTTAAGGGACAGCTATGGCTACACCTTC	CASSLRDSYGYTF
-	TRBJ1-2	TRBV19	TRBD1	TGTGCCAGTAGTCCCTGGACAGGGGCTTTCTATGGCTACACCTTC	CASSPWTGAFYGYTF
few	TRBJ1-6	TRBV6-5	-	TGTGCCAGCAGTTACGGGCAGGGCGAGTCCAATTCACCCCTCCACTTT	CASSYGQGESNSPLHF
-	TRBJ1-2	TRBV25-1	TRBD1	TGTGCCAGCACCCGAGGACAGGGACGAGGCTACACCTTC	CASTRGQGRGYTF
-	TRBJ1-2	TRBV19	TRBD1	TGTGCCAGTAGTGTGGGACAGGGGGCGTATGGCTACACCTTC	CASSVGQGAYGYTF
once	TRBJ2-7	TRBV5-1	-	TGCGCCAGCAGCTTCGGGGGAAGCTCCTACGAGCAGTACTTC	CASSFGGSSYEQYF
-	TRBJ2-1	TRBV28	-	TGTGCCAGCAGTACCCGAGAGACCTACAATGAGCAGTTCTTC	CASSTRETYNEQFF
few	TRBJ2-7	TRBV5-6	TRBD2	TGTGCCAGCAGCTTCACCGGGACTAAGGAGCAGTACTTC	CASSFTGTKEQYF
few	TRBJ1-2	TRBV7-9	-	TGTGCCAGCAGCTTAGTGGGGAGTAACTATGGCTACACCTTC	CASSLVGSNYGYTF
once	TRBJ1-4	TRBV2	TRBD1	TGTGCCAGCAGTGAACAGGGGACAGGGAGCAGCGAAAAACTGTTTTTT	CASSEQGTGSSEKLFF
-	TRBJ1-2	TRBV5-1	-	TGCGCCAGCAGCTTTGATTCCCAGGGGCACTATGGCTACACCTTC	CASSFDSQGHYGYTF
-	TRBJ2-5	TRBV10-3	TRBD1	TGTGCCATCCAGGACAGGGGCCAAGAGACCCAGTACTTC	CAIQDRGQETQYF
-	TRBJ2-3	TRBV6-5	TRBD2	TGTGCCAGCAGCAGGACTAGCGGGAAGGATACGCAGTATTTT	CASSRTSGKDTQYF